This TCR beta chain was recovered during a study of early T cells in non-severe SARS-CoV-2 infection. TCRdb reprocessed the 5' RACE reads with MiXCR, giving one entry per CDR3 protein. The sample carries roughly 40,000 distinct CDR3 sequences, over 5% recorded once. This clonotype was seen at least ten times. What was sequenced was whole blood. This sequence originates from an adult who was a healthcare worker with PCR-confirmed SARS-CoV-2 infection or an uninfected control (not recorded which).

CDR3 coding DNA: TGTGCCAGCAGCGCCCGACAGGGAAACACCATATATTTT. Its protein is CASSARQGNTIYF. The V gene is TRBV7-2, the J gene TRBJ1-3; a possible D gene is TRBD1 (5 bases). The CDR3 consists of 13 residues. The V gene lost 5 bases and the J gene lost 4 bases, with 9 bases spanning the gap. Germline V gene lookup returns CDR1 SGHTA and CDR2 FQGNSA.